This section outlines one TCR beta chain sequence together with its context. Its target is unknown. The data are from a study of cytomegalovirus exposure and HLA in healthy donors. Study-level findings and limits: CMV serostatus was the only immune exposure information that was available.

The CDR3 has 16 amino acids. Germline-derived CDR1 and CDR2 are MRHNA and SNTAGT. Trimming cost V 4 bases and J 0 bases, with 10 bases left between them. Amplification used 60 Vbeta primers and 13 Jbeta primers. The table came from immunoSEQ multiplex PCR; TCRdb's copy has only in-frame clones and leaves some out. The sample has just under 150,000 clones, 75% to 90% seen once; the top ten hold less than 3.5%. The TCR comes from a woman aged 25 to 39 in good health and CMV-seronegative. This rearrangement joins TRBV6-4 to TRBJ2-6, with a weak D call TRBD2 (6 bases). Sequencing was carried out using PBMCs. As DNA, the CDR3 is TGTGCCAGCAGTGCCGGAGGGCTCTCTGGGGCCAACGTCCTGACTTTC. Translated, it gives CASSAGGLSGANVLTF.